The T cell receptor (beta chain) under discussion was sequenced for a study of cytomegalovirus exposure and HLA in healthy donors. Study results and limitations: The authors excluded some V segments, including TRBV6-2 and TRBV6-3, as indistinguishable.

The CDR3 is 16 amino acids. In germline, CDR1 is MNHNS, CDR2 SASEGT. V was trimmed by 3 bases and J by 7 bases, leaving 16 bases between them. 13 Jbeta primers and 60 Vbeta primers were used for the PCR. Here immunoSEQ multiplex PCR was the method, and the copy in TCRdb shows in-frame clones only, minus some. Here the sample spans approximately 89,000 clones, 85% being singletons. Notes on this clone: Antigen specificity is unknown.

The sequenced sample consisted of PBMCs. The chain uses TRBV6-1 and TRBJ1-6, with D unresolved. The sequence was collected from a man aged 40-49 years in good health and CMV-seropositive. The CDR3 region is CASSDAGSYQNSPLHF. The CDR3 DNA follows: TGTGCCAGCAGTGACGCCGGGTCCTACCAGAATTCACCCCTCCACTTT.